This TCR beta chain comes out of a study of blood T cells in healthy people across ages. CDR1 SGHDT and CDR2 YYEEEE come from the germline V gene. The V end lost 1 base, the J end lost 8 bases, and 19 bases lay between the germline ends. The CDR3 has 16 amino acids. Alongside a J-beta primer mix, a sample-barcoded 5' primer served in a second PCR lasting roughly 7 to 11 cycles. Each CDR3 protein gets one entry after TCRdb re-called the 5' RACE reads with MiXCR. The table records approximately 680,000 distinct CDR3 sequences, about a third of them present only once. This clonotype was found a few times. A clone one base away is much larger, so this may be a read error.

The sequencing input was blood. This sequence originates from a woman over 75 in good health. The chain combines TRBV5-6 with TRBJ2-1; D perhaps matches TRBD1 (8 bases). DNA for the CDR3: TGTGCCAGCAGCTTGTTGGCGGGGGACAGGCTCCATGAGCAGTTCTTC. Its translation: CASSLLAGDRLHEQFF.